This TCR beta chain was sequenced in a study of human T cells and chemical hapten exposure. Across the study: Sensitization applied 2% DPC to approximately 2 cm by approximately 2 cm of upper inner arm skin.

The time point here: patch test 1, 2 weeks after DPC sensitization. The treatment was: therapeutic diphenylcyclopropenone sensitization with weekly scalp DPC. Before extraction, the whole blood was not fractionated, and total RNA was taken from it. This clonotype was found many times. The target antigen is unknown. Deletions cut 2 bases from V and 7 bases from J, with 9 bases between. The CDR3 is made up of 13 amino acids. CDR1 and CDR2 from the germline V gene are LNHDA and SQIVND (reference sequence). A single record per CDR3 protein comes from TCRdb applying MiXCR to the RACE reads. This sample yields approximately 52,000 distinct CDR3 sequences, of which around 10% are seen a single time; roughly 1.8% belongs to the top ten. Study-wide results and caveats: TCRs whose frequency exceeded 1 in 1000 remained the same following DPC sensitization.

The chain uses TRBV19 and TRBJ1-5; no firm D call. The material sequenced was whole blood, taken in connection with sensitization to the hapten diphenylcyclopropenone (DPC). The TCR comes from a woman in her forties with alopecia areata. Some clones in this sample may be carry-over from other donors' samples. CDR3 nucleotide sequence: TGTGCCAGTAGTATAACAGACCGGCAGCCCCAGCATTTT. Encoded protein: CASSITDRQPQHF.